This T cell receptor (beta chain) was captured in a study of graft-versus-host responses after intestinal transplantation. Study at large: Each recipient received a multivisceral, liver-intestinal, or isolated intestinal graft. Anti-thymocyte globulin induction preceded two to four years of tacrolimus and steroid maintenance in all recipients.

About this clone: What it binds is not known.

V was clipped by 9 bases and J by 0 bases, with 12 bases between them. Germline V CDR1 and CDR2: LNHDA, SQIVND (reference sequence). The CDR3 length is 15 residues. Whole-study findings and limits: Among recipient marrow samples, GvH clones were found; some appeared first in ileum or blood. When patients had graft-donor T cell macrochimerism, their allografts held high graft-versus-host to host-versus-graft clonal ratios.

This table comes from immunoSEQ multiplex PCR, and its TCRdb copy is limited to in-frame clones, with some not included. Of approximately 90,000 clones listed, about 90% are singletons. This TCR came from a human donor who was the organ donor for an intestinal transplant. Here the sequenced sample was unstimulated CD8+ T cells sorted from spleen or lymph node cells, taken before transplant. The chain couples TRBV19 to TRBJ2-6, with D perhaps matching TRBD1 (6 bases). The CDR3 region is CASTGTPSGANVLTF. CDR3 coding DNA: TGTGCCAGCACTGGGACACCCTCTGGGGCCAACGTCCTGACTTTC. Full variable domain (remainder filled in from reference TRBV19 and TRBJ2-6): DGGITQSPKYLFRKEGQNVTLSCEQNLNHDAMYWYRQDPGQGLRLIYYSQIVNDFQKGDIAEGYSVSREKKESFPLTVTSAQKNPTAFYLCASTGTPSGANVLTFGAGSRLTVL.